This T cell receptor (beta chain) was recovered during a study of T cells in Graves' hyperthyroidism and ophthalmopathy. Study-level information: Sampling of peripheral blood happened at initial diagnosis, prior to any treatment.

Points from the study as a whole: A model of 13 V-J pairs discriminated ophthalmopathy from stable hyperthyroidism.

Graves' hyperthyroidism was deemed stable given no ophthalmopathy progression within 18 months. Around 10 ml fresh peripheral blood yielded the PBMCs. The table lists this clonotype with many counts. The antigen is not known. RNA transcripts yielded amplified TCR beta CDR3 regions. The TCR CDR3 first-round RT-PCR relied on the HTBI primer set. TCRdb called the multiplex PCR reads again in MiXCR, with one record for every CDR3 protein. The sample records under 350,000 distinct CDR3 sequences, 18% being singletons. The CDR3 covers 14 residues. Per germline, CDR1 MNHEY and CDR2 SVGAGI. V lost 2 bases and J 6 bases, leaving 10 bases between the germline ends.

The sequence came from a woman aged 45 to 65 with Graves' hyperthyroidism. What was sequenced was blood. The V gene is TRBV6-5, the J gene TRBJ2-2; D unresolved. CDR3: CASSYDGFAGELFF. DNA of the CDR3: TGTGCCAGCAGTTACGACGGGTTCGCCGGGGAGCTGTTTTTT.